The rows below give T cell receptor beta chains drawn from one sample of a study of cytomegalovirus exposure and HLA in healthy donors. Some clones are missing from TCRdb's copy, which holds only in-frame ones; the method was immunoSEQ multiplex PCR. The data contain approximately 280,000 clones, 80% to 90% of them singletons. Sequenced material: PBMCs. Receptor source: a young woman in good health and CMV-seronegative. The CDR3 runs from the conserved cysteine through the conserved F or W. A D gene is named only where the DNA matches it firmly. Size is stated for part of the rows, as once, few or many counts, or as a class when the clone is expanded.

>TRBJ2-7|TRBD1|.|TRBV5-4
CASSVGQAPYEQYF
TGTGCCAGCAGCGTAGGACAGGCCCCCTACGAGCAGTACTTC
>TRBJ2-1|TRBD1|.|TRBV7-6
CASSLKFSGQGSNEQFF
TGTGCCAGCAGCTTAAAGTTTTCGGGACAGGGTTCCAATGAGCAGTTCTTC
>TRBJ2-5|TRBD1|.|TRBV27
CASSLGQIQETQYF
TGTGCCAGCAGCCTGGGACAGATTCAAGAGACCCAGTACTTC
>TRBJ2-1|.|.|TRBV4-1
CASSHPLRVRNEQFF
TGCGCCAGCAGCCATCCTCTGCGGGTTAGAAATGAGCAGTTCTTC
>TRBJ2-5|TRBD2|.|TRBV5-1
CASSLDPAGGGETQYF
TGCGCCAGCAGCTTGGATCCAGCGGGAGGAGGGGAGACCCAGTACTTC
>TRBJ2-1|TRBD2|.|TRBV7-2
CASSPRLAEAYNEQFF
TGTGCCAGCAGCCCGCGACTAGCGGAAGCCTACAATGAGCAGTTCTTC
>TRBJ2-7|.|.|TRBV11-2
CASTPWFGEDEQYF
TGTGCCAGCACTCCCTGGTTTGGGGAGGACGAGCAGTACTTC
>TRBJ2-5|TRBD2|.|TRBV6-1
CASSPTGLAGLTQYF
TGTGCCAGCAGTCCTACGGGACTAGCGGGGCTGACCCAGTACTTC
>TRBJ1-6|TRBD1|.|TRBV28
CASSFVAGGTASSYNSPLHF
TGTGCCAGCAGTTTCGTAGCCGGCGGGACAGCGAGCTCCTATAATTCACCCCTCCACTTT
>TRBJ2-7|.|once|TRBV9
CASSPGTLSSYEQYF
TGTGCCAGCAGCCCGGGGACTCTTAGCTCCTACGAGCAGTACTTC
>TRBJ1-1|.|.|TRBV5-6
CASTSGNTEAFF
TGTGCCAGCACTTCCGGGAACACTGAAGCTTTCTTT
>TRBJ2-2|.|.|TRBV27
CASSFAPPGNIRSTGELFF
TGTGCCAGCAGTTTTGCCCCCCCAGGGAATATCCGGAGCACCGGGGAGCTGTTTTTT
>TRBJ2-1|.|.|TRBV9
CASSVDRGAGNEQFF
TGTGCCAGCAGCGTAGATCGGGGGGCTGGCAATGAGCAGTTCTTC
>TRBJ1-1|.|.|TRBV6-5
CASSYYQGSTEAFF
TGTGCCAGCAGTTACTACCAGGGCAGCACTGAAGCTTTCTTT
>TRBJ2-7|.|.|TRBV5-1
CASSTQYEQYF
TGCGCCAGCAGCACCCAGTACGAGCAGTACTTC
>TRBJ1-1|.|.|TRBV7-9
CASSWGGDTEAFF
TGTGCCAGCAGTTGGGGGGGCGACACTGAAGCTTTCTTT
>TRBJ2-5|.|.|TRBV6-5
CASSYGETTQYF
TGTGCCAGCAGTTACGGAGAGACTACCCAGTACTTC
>TRBJ1-2|.|.|TRBV6-1
CASSPTGVSNYGYTF
TGTGCCAGCAGTCCGACCGGGGTCTCTAACTATGGCTACACCTTC
>TRBJ1-2|TRBD1|.|TRBV4-3
CASSQAGGGYGYTF
TGCGCCAGCAGCCAGGCAGGGGGTGGCTATGGCTACACCTTC
>TRBJ2-7|.|once|TRBV5-6
CASSLLSGQAWREQYF
TGTGCCAGCAGCTTGCTCTCTGGACAAGCGTGGAGAGAGCAGTACTTC
>TRBJ2-7|.|.|TRBV7-2
CASSFKRVSYEQYF
TGTGCCAGCAGCTTCAAGCGGGTCTCCTACGAGCAGTACTTC
>TRBJ1-6|.|.|TRBV30
CAWMGGLGNSPLHF
TGTGCCTGGATGGGGGGGCTTGGTAATTCACCCCTCCACTTT
>TRBJ2-1|TRBD2|.|TRBV7-6
CASSFPSGGGTMRQFF
TGTGCCAGCAGCTTCCCCAGCGGGGGAGGTACAATGAGGCAGTTCTTC
>TRBJ2-7|TRBD1|.|TRBV2
CASRGQVYEQYF
TGTGCCAGCAGAGGACAGGTCTACGAGCAGTACTTC
>TRBJ1-2|TRBD1|.|TRBV6-5
CASFSPGQGIGYTF
TGTGCCAGCTTTTCTCCGGGACAGGGGATCGGCTACACCTTC
>TRBJ2-6|.|.|TRBV6-5
CASSTTAAGANVLTF
TGTGCCAGCAGTACGACAGCTGCTGGGGCCAACGTCCTGACTTTC
>TRBJ2-1|TRBD2|.|TRBV5-1
CASSLALAGANEQFF
TGCGCCAGCAGCTTGGCACTAGCGGGGGCCAATGAGCAGTTCTTC
>TRBJ1-3|.|.|TRBV7-6
CASSEETGSSGNTIYF
TGTGCCAGCAGCGAAGAAACAGGGAGCTCTGGAAACACCATATATTTT
>TRBJ2-7|TRBD1|.|TRBV2
CASSEGQTGAESYEQYF
TGTGCCAGCAGTGAAGGACAGACAGGGGCGGAATCCTACGAGCAGTACTTC
>TRBJ2-3|.|.|TRBV7-6
CASSLRAESGDTQYF
TGTGCCAGCAGCTTAAGAGCGGAAAGTGGGGATACGCAGTATTTT
>TRBJ1-1|.|.|TRBV9
CASSPLAGSGTEAFF
TGTGCCAGCAGCCCCCTAGCTGGATCGGGGACTGAAGCTTTCTTT
>TRBJ2-1|TRBD2|.|TRBV4-3
CASSQGAPGGSYNEQFF
TGCGCCAGCAGCCAAGGCGCTCCGGGGGGCTCCTACAATGAGCAGTTCTTC
>TRBJ2-1|TRBD2|.|TRBV4-1
CASSLRVGTSGTTTRNEQFF
TGCGCCAGCAGCCTCAGGGTTGGGACTAGCGGCACAACAACCCGCAATGAGCAGTTCTTC
>TRBJ1-3|TRBD1|.|TRBV18
CASSPTTDRFSGNTIYF
TGTGCCAGCTCACCGACTACGGACAGGTTTTCTGGAAACACCATATATTTT
>TRBJ2-2|.|.|TRBV6-5
CASSYEAPNTGELFF
TGTGCCAGCAGTTACGAAGCTCCGAACACCGGGGAGCTGTTTTTT
>TRBJ2-2|.|few|TRBV5-1
CASSLVRNTGELFF
TGCGCCAGCAGCTTGGTGCGGAACACCGGGGAGCTGTTTTTT
>TRBJ1-1|TRBD1|.|TRBV27
CASRPTGGTEAFF
TGTGCCAGCAGACCAACAGGGGGAACTGAAGCTTTCTTT
>TRBJ2-2|.|few|TRBV30
CAWSVGGAGTGELFF
TGTGCCTGGAGTGTCGGTGGGGCAGGCACCGGGGAGCTGTTTTTT
>TRBJ2-3|TRBD1|.|TRBV5-6
CASSPTGGSLTDTQYF
TGTGCCAGCAGCCCGACAGGGGGCTCCCTCACAGATACGCAGTATTTT
>TRBJ2-1|.|.|TRBV29-1
CSVDGEASYNEQFF
TGCAGCGTTGATGGTGAGGCCTCCTACAATGAGCAGTTCTTC
>TRBJ2-5|.|.|TRBV5-1
CASCRGVRVEETQYF
TGCGCCAGCTGTCGAGGTGTTCGAGTGGAAGAGACCCAGTACTTC